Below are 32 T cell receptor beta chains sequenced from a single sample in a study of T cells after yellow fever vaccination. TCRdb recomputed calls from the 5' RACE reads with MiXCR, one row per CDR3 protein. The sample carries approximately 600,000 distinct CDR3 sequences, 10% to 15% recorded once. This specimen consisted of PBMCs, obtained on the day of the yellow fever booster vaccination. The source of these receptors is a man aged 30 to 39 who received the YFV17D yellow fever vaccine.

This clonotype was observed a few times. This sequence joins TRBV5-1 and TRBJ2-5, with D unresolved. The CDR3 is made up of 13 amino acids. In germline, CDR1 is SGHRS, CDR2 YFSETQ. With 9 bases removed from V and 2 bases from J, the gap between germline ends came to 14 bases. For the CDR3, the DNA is TGCGCCACCTCATTATTGGGACAAGAGACCCAGTACTTC. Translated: CATSLLGQETQYF.

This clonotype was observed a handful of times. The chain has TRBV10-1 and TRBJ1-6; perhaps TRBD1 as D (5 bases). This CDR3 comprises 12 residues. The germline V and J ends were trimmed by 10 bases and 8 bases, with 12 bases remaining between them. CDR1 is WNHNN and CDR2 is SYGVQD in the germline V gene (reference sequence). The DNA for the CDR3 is TGCGCCACCAGCGCGGGGCATTCACCCCTCCACTTT. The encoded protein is CATSAGHSPLHF.

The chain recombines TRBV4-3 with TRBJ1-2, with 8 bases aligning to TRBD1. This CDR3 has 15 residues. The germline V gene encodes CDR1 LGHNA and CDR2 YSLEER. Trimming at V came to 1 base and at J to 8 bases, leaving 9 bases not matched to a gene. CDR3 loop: CASSQVRRGLGGYTF. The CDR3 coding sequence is TGCGCCAGCAGCCAAGTACGCAGGGGGCTAGGAGGCTACACCTTC.

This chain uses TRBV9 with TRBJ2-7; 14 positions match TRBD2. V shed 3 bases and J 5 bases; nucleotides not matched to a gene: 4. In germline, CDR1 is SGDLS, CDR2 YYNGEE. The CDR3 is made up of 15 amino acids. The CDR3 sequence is CASSGTSGGRNEQYF. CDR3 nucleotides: TGTGCCAGCAGCGGGACTAGCGGGGGGAGAAACGAGCAGTACTTC. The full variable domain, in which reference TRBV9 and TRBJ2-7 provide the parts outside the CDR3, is DSGVTQTPKHLITATGQRVTLRCSPRSGDLSVYWYQQSLDQGLQFLIQYYNGEERAKGNILERFSAQQFPDLHSELNLSSLELGDSALYFCASSGTSGGRNEQYFGPGTRLTVT.

The CDR3 loop is CASTWGGASNEQFF. The CDR3 region has the DNA TGCGCCAGCACCTGGGGGGGAGCGAGTAATGAGCAGTTCTTC. This chain joins TRBV5-1 and TRBJ2-1; 7 bases match TRBD2. Germline CDR1 is SGHRS and CDR2 is YFSETQ. The junction had 10 bases not matched to a gene; V was cut back by 6 bases and J by 7 bases. This CDR3 is built from 14 residues. The variable domain in full, with the rest retrieved from reference TRBV5-1 and TRBJ2-1, is KAGVTQTPRYLIKTRGQQVTLSCSPISGHRSVSWYQQTPGQGLQFLFEYFSETQRNKGNFPGRFSGRQFSNSRSEMNVSTLELGDSALYLCASTWGGASNEQFFGPGTRLTVL.

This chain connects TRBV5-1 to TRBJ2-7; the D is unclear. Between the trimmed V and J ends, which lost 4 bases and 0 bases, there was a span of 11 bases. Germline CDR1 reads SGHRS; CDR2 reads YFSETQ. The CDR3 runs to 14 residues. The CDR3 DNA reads TGCGCCAGCAGCGACCTCGGGTCCTCCTACGAGCAGTACTTC. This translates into CASSDLGSSYEQYF. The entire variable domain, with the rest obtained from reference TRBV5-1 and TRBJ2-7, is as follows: KAGVTQTPRYLIKTRGQQVTLSCSPISGHRSVSWYQQTPGQGLQFLFEYFSETQRNKGNFPGRFSGRQFSNSRSEMNVSTLELGDSALYLCASSDLGSSYEQYFGPGTRLTVT.

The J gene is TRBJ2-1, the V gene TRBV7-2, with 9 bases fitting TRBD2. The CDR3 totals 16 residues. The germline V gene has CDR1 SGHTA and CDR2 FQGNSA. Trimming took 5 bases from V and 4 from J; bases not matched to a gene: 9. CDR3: CASSPRTSGWYNEQFF. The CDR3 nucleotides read TGTGCCAGCAGCCCACGAACTAGCGGGTGGTACAATGAGCAGTTCTTC.

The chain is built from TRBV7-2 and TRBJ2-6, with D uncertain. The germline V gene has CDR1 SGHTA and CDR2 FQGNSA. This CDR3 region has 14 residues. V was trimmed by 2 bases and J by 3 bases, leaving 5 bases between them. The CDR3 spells CASSLYGGANVLTF. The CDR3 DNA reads TGTGCCAGCAGCTTATACGGTGGGGCCAACGTCCTGACTTTC.

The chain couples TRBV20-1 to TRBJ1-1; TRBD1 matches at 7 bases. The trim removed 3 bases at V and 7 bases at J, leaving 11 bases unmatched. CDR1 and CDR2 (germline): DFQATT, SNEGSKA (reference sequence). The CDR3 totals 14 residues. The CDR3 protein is CSASRIQGYYEAFF. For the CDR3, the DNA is TGCAGTGCTAGTAGGATACAGGGGTATTATGAAGCTTTCTTT.

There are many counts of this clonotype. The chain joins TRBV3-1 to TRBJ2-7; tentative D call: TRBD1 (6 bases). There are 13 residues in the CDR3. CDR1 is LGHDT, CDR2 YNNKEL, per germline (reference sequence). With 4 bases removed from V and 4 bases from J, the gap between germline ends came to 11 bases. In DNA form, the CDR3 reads TGTGCCAGCAGCCCCTCGAGGGGGTACGAGCAGTACTTC. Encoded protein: CASSPSRGYEQYF.

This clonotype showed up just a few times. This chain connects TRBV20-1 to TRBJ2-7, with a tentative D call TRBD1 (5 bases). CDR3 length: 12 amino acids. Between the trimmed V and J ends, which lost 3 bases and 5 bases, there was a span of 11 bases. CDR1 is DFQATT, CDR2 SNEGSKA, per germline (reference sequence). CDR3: CSASLQGNEQYF. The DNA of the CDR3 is TGCAGTGCTAGTTTGCAGGGAAACGAGCAGTACTTC.

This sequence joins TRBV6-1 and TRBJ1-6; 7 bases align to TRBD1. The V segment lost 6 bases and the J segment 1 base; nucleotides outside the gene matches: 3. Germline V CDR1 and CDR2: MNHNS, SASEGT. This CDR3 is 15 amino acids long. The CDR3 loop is CASSVRGSYNSPLHF. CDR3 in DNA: TGTGCCAGCAGCGTCAGGGGGTCCTATAATTCACCCCTCCACTTT.

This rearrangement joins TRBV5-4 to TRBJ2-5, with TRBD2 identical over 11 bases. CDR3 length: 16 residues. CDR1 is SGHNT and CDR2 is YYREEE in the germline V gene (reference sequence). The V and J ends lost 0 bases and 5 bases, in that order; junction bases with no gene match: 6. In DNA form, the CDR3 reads TGTGCCAGCAGCTTGGGTCTAGCGGGAGGTACCGAGACCCAGTACTTC. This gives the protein CASSLGLAGGTETQYF.

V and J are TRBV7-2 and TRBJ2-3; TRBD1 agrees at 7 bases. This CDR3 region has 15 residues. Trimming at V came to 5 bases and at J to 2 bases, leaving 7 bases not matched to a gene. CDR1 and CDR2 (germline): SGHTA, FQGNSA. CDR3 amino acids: CASSPEGQHTDTQYF. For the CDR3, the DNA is TGTGCCAGCAGCCCCGAGGGACAGCACACAGATACGCAGTATTTT.

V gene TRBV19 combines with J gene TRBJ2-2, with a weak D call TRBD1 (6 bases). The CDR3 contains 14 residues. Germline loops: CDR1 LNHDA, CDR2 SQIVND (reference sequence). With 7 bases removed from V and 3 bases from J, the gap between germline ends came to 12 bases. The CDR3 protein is CASIGGPYTGELFF. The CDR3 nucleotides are TGTGCCAGTATAGGGGGACCCTACACCGGGGAGCTGTTTTTT.

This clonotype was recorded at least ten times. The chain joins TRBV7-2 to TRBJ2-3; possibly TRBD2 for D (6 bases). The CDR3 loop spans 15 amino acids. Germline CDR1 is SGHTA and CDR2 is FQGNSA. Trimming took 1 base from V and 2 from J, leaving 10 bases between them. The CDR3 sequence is CASSLVGGPTDTQYF. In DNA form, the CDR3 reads TGTGCCAGCAGCTTAGTGGGGGGACCCACAGATACGCAGTATTTT.

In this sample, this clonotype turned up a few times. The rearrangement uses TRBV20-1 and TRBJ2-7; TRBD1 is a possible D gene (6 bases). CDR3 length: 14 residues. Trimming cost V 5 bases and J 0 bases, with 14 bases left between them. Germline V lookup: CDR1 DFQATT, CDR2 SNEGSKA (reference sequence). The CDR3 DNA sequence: TGCAGTGCTTTGGACAGTCTCCGCTCCTACGAGCAGTACTTC. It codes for CSALDSLRSYEQYF.

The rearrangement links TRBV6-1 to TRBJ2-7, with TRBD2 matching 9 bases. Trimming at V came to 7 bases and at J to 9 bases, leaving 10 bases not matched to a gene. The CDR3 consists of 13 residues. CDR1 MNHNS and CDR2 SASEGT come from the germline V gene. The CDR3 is CASMREGGLVQYF. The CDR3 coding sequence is TGTGCCAGCATGCGGGAGGGGGGTTTGGTGCAGTACTTC.

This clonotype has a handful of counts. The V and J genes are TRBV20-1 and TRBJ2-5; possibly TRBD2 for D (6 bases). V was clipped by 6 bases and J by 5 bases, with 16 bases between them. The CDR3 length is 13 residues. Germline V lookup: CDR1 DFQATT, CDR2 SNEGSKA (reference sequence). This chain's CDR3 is CSANSLAQETQYF. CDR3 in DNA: TGCAGTGCCAACTCCCTAGCGCAGGAGACCCAGTACTTC.

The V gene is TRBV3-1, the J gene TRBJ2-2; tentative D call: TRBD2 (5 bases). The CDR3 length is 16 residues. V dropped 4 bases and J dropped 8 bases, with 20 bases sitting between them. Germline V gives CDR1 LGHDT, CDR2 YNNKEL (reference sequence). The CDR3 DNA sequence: TGTGCCAGCAGCCTCGGCGGGCTCAGGATGATTGGGGAGCTGTTTTTT. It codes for CASSLGGLRMIGELFF. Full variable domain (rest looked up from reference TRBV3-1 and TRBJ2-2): DTAVSQTPKYLVTQMGNDKSIKCEQNLGHDTMYWYKQDSKKFLKIMFSYNNKELIINETVPNRFSPKSPDKAHLNLHINSLELGDSAVYFCASSLGGLRMIGELFFGEGSRLTVL.

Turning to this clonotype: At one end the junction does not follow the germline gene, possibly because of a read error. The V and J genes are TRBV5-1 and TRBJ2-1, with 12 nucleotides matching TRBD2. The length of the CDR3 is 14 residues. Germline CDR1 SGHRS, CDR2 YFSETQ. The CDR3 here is CASSLETSGRSWVF. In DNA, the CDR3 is TGCGCCAGCAGCTTGGAGACTAGCGGGAGAAGTTGGGTCTTC.

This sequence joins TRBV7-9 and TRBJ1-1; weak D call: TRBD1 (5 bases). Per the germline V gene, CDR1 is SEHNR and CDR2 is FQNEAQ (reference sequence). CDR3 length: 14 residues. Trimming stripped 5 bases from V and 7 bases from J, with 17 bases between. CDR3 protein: CASSASQGGLEAFF. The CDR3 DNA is TGTGCCAGCAGCGCATCCCAGGGTGGGCTTGAAGCTTTCTTT.

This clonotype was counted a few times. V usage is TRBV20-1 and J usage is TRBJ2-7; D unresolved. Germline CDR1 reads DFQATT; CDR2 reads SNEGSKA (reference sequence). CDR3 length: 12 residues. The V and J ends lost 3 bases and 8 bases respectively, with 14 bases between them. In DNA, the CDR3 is TGCAGTGCTAGGGTGAGGCTGGATAAGCAGTACTTC. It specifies CSARVRLDKQYF.

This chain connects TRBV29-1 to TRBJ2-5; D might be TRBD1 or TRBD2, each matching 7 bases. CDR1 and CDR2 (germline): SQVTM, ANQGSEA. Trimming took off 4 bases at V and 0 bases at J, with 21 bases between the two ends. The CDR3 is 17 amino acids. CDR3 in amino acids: CSVVGTELAFDQETQYF. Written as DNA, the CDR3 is TGCAGCGTTGTTGGGACAGAACTAGCGTTTGACCAAGAGACCCAGTACTTC.

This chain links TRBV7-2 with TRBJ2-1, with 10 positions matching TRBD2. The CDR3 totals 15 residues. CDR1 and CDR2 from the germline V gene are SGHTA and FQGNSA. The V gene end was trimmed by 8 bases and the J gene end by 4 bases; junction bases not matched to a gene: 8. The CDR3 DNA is TGTGCCAGCTTGGACGGACTAGCGGCTTACAATGAGCAGTTCTTC. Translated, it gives CASLDGLAAYNEQFF.

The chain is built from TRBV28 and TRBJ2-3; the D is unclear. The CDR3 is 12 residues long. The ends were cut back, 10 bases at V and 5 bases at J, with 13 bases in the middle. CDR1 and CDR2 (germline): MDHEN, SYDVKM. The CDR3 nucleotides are TGTGCCACCAACATCAGAGAAGATACGCAGTATTTT. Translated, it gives CATNIREDTQYF.

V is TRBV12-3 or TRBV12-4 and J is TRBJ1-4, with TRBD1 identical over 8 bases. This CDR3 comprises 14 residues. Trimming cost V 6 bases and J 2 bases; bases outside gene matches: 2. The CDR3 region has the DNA TGTGCCAGCAGCACAGGGGGGACTAATGAAAAACTGTTTTTT. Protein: CASSTGGTNEKLFF.

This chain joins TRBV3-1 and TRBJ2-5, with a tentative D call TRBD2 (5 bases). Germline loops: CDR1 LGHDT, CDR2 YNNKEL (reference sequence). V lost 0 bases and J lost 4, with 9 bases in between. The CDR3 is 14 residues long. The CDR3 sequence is CASSQDPGRETQYF. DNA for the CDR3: TGTGCCAGCAGCCAAGATCCGGGGAGAGAGACCCAGTACTTC.

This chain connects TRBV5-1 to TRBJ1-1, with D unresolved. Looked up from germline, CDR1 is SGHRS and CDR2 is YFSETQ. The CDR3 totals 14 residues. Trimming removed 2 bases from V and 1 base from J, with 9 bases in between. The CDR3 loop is CASSFRMANTEAFF. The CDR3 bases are TGCGCCAGCAGCTTCCGGATGGCGAACACTGAAGCTTTCTTT.

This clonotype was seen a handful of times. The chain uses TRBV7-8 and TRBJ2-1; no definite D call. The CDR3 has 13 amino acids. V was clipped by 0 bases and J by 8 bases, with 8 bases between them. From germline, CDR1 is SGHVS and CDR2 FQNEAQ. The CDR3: CASSLAFAYEQFF. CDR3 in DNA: TGTGCCAGCAGCTTAGCGTTCGCGTATGAGCAGTTCTTC.

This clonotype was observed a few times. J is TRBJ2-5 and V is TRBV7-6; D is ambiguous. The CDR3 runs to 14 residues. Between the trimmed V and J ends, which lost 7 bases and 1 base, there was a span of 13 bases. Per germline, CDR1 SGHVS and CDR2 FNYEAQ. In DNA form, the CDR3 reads TGTGCCAGCACCACCCTTGGGGTCCAAGAGACCCAGTACTTC. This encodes CASTTLGVQETQYF.

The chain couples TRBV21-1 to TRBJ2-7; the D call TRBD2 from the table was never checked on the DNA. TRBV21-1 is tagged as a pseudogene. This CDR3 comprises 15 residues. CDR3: CASSNRAGDSYEQYF. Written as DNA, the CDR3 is TGTGCCAGCAGCAACCGAGCGGGAGATTCCTACGAGCAGTACTTC.